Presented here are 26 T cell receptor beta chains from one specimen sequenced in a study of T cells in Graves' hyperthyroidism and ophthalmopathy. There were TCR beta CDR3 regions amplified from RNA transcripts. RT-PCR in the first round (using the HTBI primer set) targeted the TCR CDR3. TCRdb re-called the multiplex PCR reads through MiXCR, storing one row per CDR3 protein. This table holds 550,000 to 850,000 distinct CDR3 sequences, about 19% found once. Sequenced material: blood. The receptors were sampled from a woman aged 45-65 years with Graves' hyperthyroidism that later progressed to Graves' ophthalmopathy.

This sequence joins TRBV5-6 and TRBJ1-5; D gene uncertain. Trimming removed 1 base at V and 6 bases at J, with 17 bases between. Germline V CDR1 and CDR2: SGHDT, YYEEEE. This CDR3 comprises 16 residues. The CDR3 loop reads CASSLPDDGVSQPQHF. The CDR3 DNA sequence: TGTGCCAGCAGCTTGCCCGACGACGGGGTCAGTCAGCCCCAGCATTTT. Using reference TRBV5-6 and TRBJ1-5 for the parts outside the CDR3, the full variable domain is DAGVTQSPTHLIKTRGQQVTLRCSPKSGHDTVSWYQQALGQGPQFIFQYYEEEERQRGNFPDRFSGHQFPNYSSELNVNALLLGDSALYLCASSLPDDGVSQPQHFGDGTRLSIL.

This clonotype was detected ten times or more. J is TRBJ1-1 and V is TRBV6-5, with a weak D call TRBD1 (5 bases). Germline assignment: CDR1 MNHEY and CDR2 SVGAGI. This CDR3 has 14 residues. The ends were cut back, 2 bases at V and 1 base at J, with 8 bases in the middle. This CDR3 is CASSYGTENTEAFF. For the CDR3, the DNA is TGTGCCAGCAGTTACGGGACGGAGAACACTGAAGCTTTCTTT.

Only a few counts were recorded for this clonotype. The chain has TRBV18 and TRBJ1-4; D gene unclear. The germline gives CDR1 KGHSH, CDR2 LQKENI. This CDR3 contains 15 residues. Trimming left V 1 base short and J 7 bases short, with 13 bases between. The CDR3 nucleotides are TGTGCCAGCTCACCACGTCAAGGTAGTTTTGAAAAACTGTTTTTT. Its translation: CASSPRQGSFEKLFF.

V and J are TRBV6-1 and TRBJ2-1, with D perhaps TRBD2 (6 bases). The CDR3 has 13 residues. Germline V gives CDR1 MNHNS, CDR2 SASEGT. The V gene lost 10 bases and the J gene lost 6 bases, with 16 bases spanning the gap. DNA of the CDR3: TGTGCCATCAGCAATATGGGGGGCAATGAGCAGTTCTTC. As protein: CAISNMGGNEQFF.

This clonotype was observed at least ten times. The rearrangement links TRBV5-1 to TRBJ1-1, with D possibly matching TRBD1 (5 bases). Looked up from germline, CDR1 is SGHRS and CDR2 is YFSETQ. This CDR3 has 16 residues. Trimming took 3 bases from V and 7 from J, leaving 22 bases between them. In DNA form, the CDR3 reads TGCGCCAGCAGCTCCACCCTCGGACAAGCTTCCCTTGAAGCTTTCTTT. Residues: CASSSTLGQASLEAFF.

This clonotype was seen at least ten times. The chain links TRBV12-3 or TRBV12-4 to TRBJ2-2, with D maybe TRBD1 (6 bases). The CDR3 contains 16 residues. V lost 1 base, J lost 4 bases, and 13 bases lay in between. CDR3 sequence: CASSLGGPRGTGELFF. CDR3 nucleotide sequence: TGTGCCAGCAGTTTAGGGGGGCCCCGAGGCACCGGGGAGCTGTTTTTT.

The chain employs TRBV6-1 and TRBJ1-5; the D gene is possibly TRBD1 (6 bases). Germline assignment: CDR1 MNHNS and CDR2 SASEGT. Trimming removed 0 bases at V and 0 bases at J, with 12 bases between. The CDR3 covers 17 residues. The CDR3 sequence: CASSEARTDYSNQPQHF. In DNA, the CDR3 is TGTGCCAGCAGTGAAGCAAGGACAGATTATAGCAATCAGCCCCAGCATTTT.

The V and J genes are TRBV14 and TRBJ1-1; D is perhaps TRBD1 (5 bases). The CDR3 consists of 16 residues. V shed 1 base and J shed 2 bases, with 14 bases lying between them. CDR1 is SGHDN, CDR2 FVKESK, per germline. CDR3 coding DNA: TGTGCCAGCAGCCAAGCAGGGAAACTCAGAAACACTGAAGCTTTCTTT. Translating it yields CASSQAGKLRNTEAFF.

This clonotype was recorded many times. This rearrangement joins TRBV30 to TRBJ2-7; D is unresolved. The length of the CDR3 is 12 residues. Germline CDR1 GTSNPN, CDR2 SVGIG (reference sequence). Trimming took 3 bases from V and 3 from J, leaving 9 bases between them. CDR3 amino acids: CAWSADRYEQYF. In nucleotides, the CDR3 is TGTGCCTGGAGCGCAGACCGCTACGAGCAGTACTTC. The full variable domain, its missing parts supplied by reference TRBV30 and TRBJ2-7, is SQTIHQWPATLVQPVGSPLSLECTVEGTSNPNLYWYRQAAGRGLQLLFYSVGIGQISSEVPQNLSASRPQDRQFILSSKKLLLSDSGFYLCAWSADRYEQYFGPGTRLTVT.

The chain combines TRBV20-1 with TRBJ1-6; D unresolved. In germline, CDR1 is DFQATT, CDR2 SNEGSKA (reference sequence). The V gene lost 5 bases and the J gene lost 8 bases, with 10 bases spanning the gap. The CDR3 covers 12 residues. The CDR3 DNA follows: TGCAGTGCTGGCGAGGTAGATTCACCCCTCCACTTT. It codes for CSAGEVDSPLHF.

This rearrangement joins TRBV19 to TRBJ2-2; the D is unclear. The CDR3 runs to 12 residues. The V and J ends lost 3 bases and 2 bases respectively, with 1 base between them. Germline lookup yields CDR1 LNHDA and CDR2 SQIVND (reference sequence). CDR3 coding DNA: TGTGCCAGTAGTATTAACACCGGGGAGCTGTTTTTT. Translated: CASSINTGELFF.

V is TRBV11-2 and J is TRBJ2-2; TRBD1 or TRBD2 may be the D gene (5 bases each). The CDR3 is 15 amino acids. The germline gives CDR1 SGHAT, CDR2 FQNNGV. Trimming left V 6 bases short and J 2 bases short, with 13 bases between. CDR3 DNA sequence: TGTGCCAGCAGTGGGACCCTCCCTAACACCGGGGAGCTGTTTTTT. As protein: CASSGTLPNTGELFF.

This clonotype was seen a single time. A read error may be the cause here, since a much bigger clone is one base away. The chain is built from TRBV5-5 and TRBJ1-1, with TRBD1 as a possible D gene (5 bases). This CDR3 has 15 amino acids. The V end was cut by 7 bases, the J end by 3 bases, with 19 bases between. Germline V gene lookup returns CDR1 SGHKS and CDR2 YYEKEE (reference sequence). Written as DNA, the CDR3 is TGTGCCAGCGCCAAATACCCGGGACTCCACACTGAAGCTTTCTTT. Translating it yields CASAKYPGLHTEAFF. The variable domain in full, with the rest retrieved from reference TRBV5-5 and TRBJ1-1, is DAGVTQSPTHLIKTRGQQVTLRCSPISGHKSVSWYQQVLGQGPQFIFQYYEKEERGRGNFPDRFSARQFPNYSSELNVNALLLGDSALYLCASAKYPGLHTEAFFGQGTRLTVV.

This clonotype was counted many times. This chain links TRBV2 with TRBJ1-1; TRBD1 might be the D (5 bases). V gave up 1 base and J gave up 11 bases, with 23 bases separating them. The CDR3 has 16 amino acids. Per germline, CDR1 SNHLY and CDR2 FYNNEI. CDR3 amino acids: CASSEEPSQGRIVAFF. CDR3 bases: TGTGCCAGCAGTGAAGAGCCGTCGCAGGGAAGAATCGTGGCTTTCTTT.

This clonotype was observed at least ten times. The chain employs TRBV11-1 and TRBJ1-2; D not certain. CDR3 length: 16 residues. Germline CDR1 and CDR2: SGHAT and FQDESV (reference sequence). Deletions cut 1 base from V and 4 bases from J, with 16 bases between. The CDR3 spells CASSLGRTPLGYGYTF. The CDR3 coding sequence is TGTGCCAGCAGCTTAGGAAGGACGCCTCTGGGCTATGGCTACACCTTC.

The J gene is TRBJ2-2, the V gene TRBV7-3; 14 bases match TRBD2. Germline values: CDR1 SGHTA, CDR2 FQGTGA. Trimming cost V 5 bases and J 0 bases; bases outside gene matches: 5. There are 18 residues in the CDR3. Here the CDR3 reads CASSPATSGGANTGELFF. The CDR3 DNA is TGTGCCAGCAGCCCTGCGACTAGCGGGGGGGCGAACACCGGGGAGCTGTTTTTT.

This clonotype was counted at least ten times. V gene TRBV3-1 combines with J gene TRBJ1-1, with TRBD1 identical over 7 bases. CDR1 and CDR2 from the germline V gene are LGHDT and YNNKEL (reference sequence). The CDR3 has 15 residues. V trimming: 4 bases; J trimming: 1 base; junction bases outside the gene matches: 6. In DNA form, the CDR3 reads TGTGCCAGCAGCCGGAAGGGGGCTAGGAACACTGAAGCTTTCTTT. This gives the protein CASSRKGARNTEAFF.

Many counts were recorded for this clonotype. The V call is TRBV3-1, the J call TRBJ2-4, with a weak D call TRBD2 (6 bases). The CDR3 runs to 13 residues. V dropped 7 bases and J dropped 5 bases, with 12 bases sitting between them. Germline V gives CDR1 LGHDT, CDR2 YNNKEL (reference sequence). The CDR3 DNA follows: TGTGCCAGCAACGGAGGGGCCGAAAACATTCAGTACTTC. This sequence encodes CASNGGAENIQYF.

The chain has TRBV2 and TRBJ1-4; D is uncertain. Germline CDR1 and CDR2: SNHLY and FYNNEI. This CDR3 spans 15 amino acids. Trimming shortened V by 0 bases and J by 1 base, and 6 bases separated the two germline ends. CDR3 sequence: CASSEARVTNEKLFF. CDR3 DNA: TGTGCCAGCAGTGAAGCTAGAGTAACTAATGAAAAACTGTTTTTT.

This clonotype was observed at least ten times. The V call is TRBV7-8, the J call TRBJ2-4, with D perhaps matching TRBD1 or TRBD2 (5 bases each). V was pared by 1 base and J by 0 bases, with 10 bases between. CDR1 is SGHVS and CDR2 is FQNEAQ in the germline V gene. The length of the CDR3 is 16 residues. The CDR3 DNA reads TGTGCCAGCAGCTTAGATGGGGGAATAGCCAAAAACATTCAGTACTTC. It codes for CASSLDGGIAKNIQYF.

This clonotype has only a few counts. This CDR3 reads CASSGGTLGEKLFF. The CDR3 DNA is TGTGCCAGCAGCGGAGGGACATTGGGAGAAAAACTGTTTTTT. J is TRBJ1-4 and V is TRBV9, with D possibly being TRBD1 (6 bases). Trimming removed 3 bases from V and 8 bases from J, with 14 bases in between. Per germline, CDR1 SGDLS and CDR2 YYNGEE. CDR3 size: 14 residues. Based on the CDR3 plus reference TRBV9 and TRBJ1-4, the full variable domain is DSGVTQTPKHLITATGQRVTLRCSPRSGDLSVYWYQQSLDQGLQFLIQYYNGEERAKGNILERFSAQQFPDLHSELNLSSLELGDSALYFCASSGGTLGEKLFFGSGTQLSVL.

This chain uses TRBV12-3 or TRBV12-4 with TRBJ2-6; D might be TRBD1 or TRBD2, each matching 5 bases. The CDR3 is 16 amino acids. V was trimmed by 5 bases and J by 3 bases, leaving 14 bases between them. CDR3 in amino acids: CASSLGTASGANVLTF. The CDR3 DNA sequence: TGTGCCAGCAGTCTAGGGACGGCTAGTGGGGCCAACGTCCTGACTTTC.

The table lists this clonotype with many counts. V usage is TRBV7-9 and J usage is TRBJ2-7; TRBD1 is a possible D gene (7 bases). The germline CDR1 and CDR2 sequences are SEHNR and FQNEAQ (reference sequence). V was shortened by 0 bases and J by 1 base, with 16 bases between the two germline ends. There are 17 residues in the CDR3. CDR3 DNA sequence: TGTGCCAGCAGCTTAGCGCGGAGGGGGCGCGGATCCTACGAGCAGTACTTC. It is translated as CASSLARRGRGSYEQYF. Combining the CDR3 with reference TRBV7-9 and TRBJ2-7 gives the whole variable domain DTGVSQNPRHKITKRGQNVTFRCDPISEHNRLYWYRQTLGQGPEFLTYFQNEAQLEKSRLLSDRFSAERPKGSFSTLEIQRTEQGDSAMYLCASSLARRGRGSYEQYFGPGTRLTVT.

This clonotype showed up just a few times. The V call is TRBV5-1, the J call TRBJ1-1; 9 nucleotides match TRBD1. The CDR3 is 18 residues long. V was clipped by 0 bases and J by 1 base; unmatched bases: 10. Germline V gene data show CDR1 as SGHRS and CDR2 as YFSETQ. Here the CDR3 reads CASSLVPFWDRENTEAFF. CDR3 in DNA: TGCGCCAGCAGCTTGGTTCCGTTTTGGGACAGGGAGAACACTGAAGCTTTCTTT.

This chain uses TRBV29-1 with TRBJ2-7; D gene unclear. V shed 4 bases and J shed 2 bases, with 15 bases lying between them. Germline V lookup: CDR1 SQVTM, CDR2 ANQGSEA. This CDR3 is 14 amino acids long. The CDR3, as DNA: TGCAGCGTTGCTGGTTATCCTTTACCCTACGAGCAGTACTTC. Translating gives CSVAGYPLPYEQYF.

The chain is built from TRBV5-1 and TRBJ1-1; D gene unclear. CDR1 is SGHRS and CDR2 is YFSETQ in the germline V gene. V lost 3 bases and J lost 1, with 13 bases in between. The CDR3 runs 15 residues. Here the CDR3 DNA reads TGCGCCAGCAGCTCCACACATGGGCCGAACACTGAAGCTTTCTTT. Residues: CASSSTHGPNTEAFF.